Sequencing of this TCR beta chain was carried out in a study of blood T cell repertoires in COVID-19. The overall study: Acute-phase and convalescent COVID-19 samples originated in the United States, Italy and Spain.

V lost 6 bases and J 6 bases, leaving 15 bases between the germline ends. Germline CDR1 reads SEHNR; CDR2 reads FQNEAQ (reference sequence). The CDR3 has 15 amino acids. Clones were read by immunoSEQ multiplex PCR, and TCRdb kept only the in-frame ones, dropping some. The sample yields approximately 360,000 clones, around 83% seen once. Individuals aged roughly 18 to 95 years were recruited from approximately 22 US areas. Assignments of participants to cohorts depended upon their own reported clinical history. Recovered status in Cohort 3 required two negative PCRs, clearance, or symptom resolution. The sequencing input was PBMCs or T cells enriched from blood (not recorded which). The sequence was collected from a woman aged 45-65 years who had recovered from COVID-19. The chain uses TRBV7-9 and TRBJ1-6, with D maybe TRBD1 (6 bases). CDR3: CASRSTGSANSPLHF. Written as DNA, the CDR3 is TGTGCCAGCAGATCCACAGGGTCAGCTAATTCACCCCTCCACTTT.